This entry lists 20 T cell receptor beta chains sequenced from one sample in a study of cytotoxic CD8 clonotypes in ibrutinib-treated CLL. The repertoire was sequenced with immunoSEQ multiplex PCR; TCRdb's copy has only in-frame clones and lacks some. The sample consists of about 300,000 clones, 67% of them appearing once. The specimen comprised PBMCs, sampled after 36 months of ibrutinib treatment. Source of these receptors: a human donor with chronic lymphocytic leukemia.

V gene TRBV7-9 combines with J gene TRBJ2-1; D uncertain. Between the trimmed V and J ends, which lost 0 bases and 7 bases, there was a span of 7 bases. The germline CDR1 and CDR2 sequences are SEHNR and FQNEAQ (reference sequence). This CDR3 has 13 residues. CDR3 residues: CASSLASGNEQFF. The CDR3 region has the DNA TGTGCCAGCAGCTTAGCGTCAGGTAATGAGCAGTTCTTC. Supplemented by reference TRBV7-9 and TRBJ2-1, the full variable domain reads DTGVSQNPRHKITKRGQNVTFRCDPISEHNRLYWYRQTLGQGPEFLTYFQNEAQLEKSRLLSDRFSAERPKGSFSTLEIQRTEQGDSAMYLCASSLASGNEQFFGPGTRLTVL.

This clone was observed a few times. The chain employs TRBV4-3 and TRBJ1-2; the D is unclear. Trimming shortened V by 0 bases and J by 3 bases, and 2 bases separated the two germline ends. CDR1 and CDR2 (germline): LGHNA, YSLEER. The CDR3 covers 12 residues. The DNA of the CDR3 is TGCGCCAGCAGCCAAGACGACTATGGCTACACCTTC. It codes for CASSQDDYGYTF.

DNA of the CDR3: TGTGCCAGCAGCTTAAGTACCGGGCCCGGGGAGCTGTTTTTT. This sequence encodes CASSLSTGPGELFF. The genes are TRBV7-3 and TRBJ2-2; D gene ambiguous. Between the trimmed V and J ends, which lost 1 base and 6 bases, there was a span of 9 bases. The germline gives CDR1 SGHTA, CDR2 FQGTGA. The CDR3 loop spans 14 amino acids. Full variable domain (remainder filled in from reference TRBV7-3 and TRBJ2-2): GAGVSQTPSNKVTEKGKYVELRCDPISGHTALYWYRQSLGQGPEFLIYFQGTGAADDSGLPNDRFFAVRPEGSVSTLKIQRTERGDSAVYLCASSLSTGPGELFFGEGSRLTVL.

This clone occurred once. This chain joins TRBV15 and TRBJ2-1; TRBD2 is a possible D gene (6 bases). The CDR3 spans 12 residues. Germline V lookup: CDR1 LNHNV, CDR2 YYDKDF (reference sequence). V was shortened by 0 bases and J by 12 bases, with 9 bases between the two germline ends. In nucleotides, the CDR3 is TGTGCCACCAGCAGAGATTCCGGGGGGCAGTTCTTC. Translating it yields CATSRDSGGQFF.

There are many counts of this clone. J is TRBJ2-2 and V is TRBV7-2; TRBD2 aligns across 7 bases. V lost 1 base, J lost 7 bases, and 3 bases stayed unmatched. The germline V gene encodes CDR1 SGHTA and CDR2 FQGNSA. This CDR3 is 14 amino acids long. DNA of the CDR3: TGTGCCAGCAGCTTAGGTAGCGGGTTCGGGGAGCTGTTTTTT. Protein product: CASSLGSGFGELFF.

This clone was recorded a few times. The chain joins TRBV11-2 to TRBJ1-2; perhaps TRBD1 as D (6 bases). The CDR3 runs to 13 residues. Looked up from germline, CDR1 is SGHAT and CDR2 is FQNNGV. Trimming took 5 bases from V and 4 from J, leaving 11 bases between them. CDR3 nucleotide sequence: TGTGCCAGCAGCACCGGGACACTCTATGGCTACACCTTC. Translation: CASSTGTLYGYTF.

In regard to this clone: Other DNA sequences from this sample encode an identical CDR3 as well. The CDR3 spells CASSPGLAGRNEQFF. CDR3 DNA sequence: TGTGCCAGCTCACCGGGACTAGCGGGGAGGAATGAGCAGTTCTTC. This chain uses TRBV18 with TRBJ2-1, with 13 bases aligning to TRBD2. CDR3 length: 15 residues. Trimming at V came to 3 bases and at J to 7 bases, leaving 3 bases not matched to a gene. Germline V gives CDR1 KGHSH, CDR2 LQKENI.

The rearrangement links TRBV5-4 to TRBJ1-2; D remains ambiguous. Trimming took 4 bases from V and 5 from J, leaving 18 bases between them. The CDR3 is 15 residues long. Germline V CDR1 and CDR2: SGHNT, YYREEE (reference sequence). The CDR3 nucleotides are TGTGCCAGCAGCCCTCCAATGGCAGTAAATTATGGCTACACCTTC. Translation: CASSPPMAVNYGYTF.

The rearrangement links TRBV29-1 to TRBJ2-3, with 10 bases aligning to TRBD2. Germline CDR1 SQVTM, CDR2 ANQGSEA. CDR3 size: 16 residues. Trimming cost V 6 bases and J 5 bases; bases outside gene matches: 14. CDR3 sequence reads: CSVVTSGLAFRDTQYF. CDR3 DNA: TGCAGCGTCGTAACTTCGGGACTAGCGTTTAGAGATACGCAGTATTTT.

This clone occurred once. CDR3 loop: CASTRRNSDTQYF. The CDR3 coding sequence is TGTGCCAGCACCCGACGAAATTCGGATACGCAGTATTTT. The chain combines TRBV7-2 with TRBJ2-3; D is unclear. This CDR3 is 13 amino acids long. The germline V gene has CDR1 SGHTA and CDR2 FQGNSA. The germline V and J ends were trimmed by 7 bases and 6 bases, with 14 bases remaining between them.

V and J are TRBV5-4 and TRBJ2-5, with unresolved D. Trimming took 2 bases from V and 5 from J, leaving 10 bases between them. Germline V gives CDR1 SGHNT, CDR2 YYREEE (reference sequence). The CDR3 consists of 13 residues. In DNA, the CDR3 is TGTGCCAGCAGCTTTGAGGACCCGGAGACCCAGTACTTC. This sequence encodes CASSFEDPETQYF.

The gene calls are TRBV7-6 and TRBJ1-2; 8 bases map to TRBD1. The CDR3 is made up of 14 amino acids. Germline loops: CDR1 SGHVS, CDR2 FNYEAQ. J gave up 4 bases and V 3 bases, and 4 bases lay outside the gene matches. As DNA, the CDR3 is TGTGCCAGCAGCTTCGACGACAGGGGCTATGGCTACACCTTC. Its protein product is CASSFDDRGYGYTF.

The chain combines TRBV4-2 with TRBJ2-7, with D unresolved. CDR1 LGHNA and CDR2 YNFKEQ come from the germline V gene. CDR3 length: 15 residues. V gave up 0 bases and J gave up 5 bases, with 14 bases separating them. The CDR3 loop reads CASSQDYMQNHEQYF. The CDR3 nucleotides are TGTGCCAGCAGCCAAGATTATATGCAGAACCACGAGCAGTACTTC.

The genes are TRBV19 and TRBJ2-7, with a possible D match to TRBD1 (5 bases). The germline gives CDR1 LNHDA, CDR2 SQIVND (reference sequence). V shed 4 bases and J shed 2 bases, with 12 bases lying between them. The CDR3 spans 14 residues. In nucleotides, the CDR3 is TGTGCCAGTAGTACCCCCGGACAACCCTACGAGCAGTACTTC. Protein sequence: CASSTPGQPYEQYF. Looking up the rest from reference TRBV19 and TRBJ2-7 gives the full variable domain: DGGITQSPKYLFRKEGQNVTLSCEQNLNHDAMYWYRQDPGQGLRLIYYSQIVNDFQKGDIAEGYSVSREKKESFPLTVTSAQKNPTAFYLCASSTPGQPYEQYFGPGTRLTVT.

The chain carries TRBV5-4 and TRBJ2-5; a weak D match, TRBD1 (5 bases). The CDR3 consists of 16 residues. The V gene lost 0 bases and the J gene lost 2 bases, with 14 bases spanning the gap. The germline V gene has CDR1 SGHNT and CDR2 YYREEE (reference sequence). The CDR3 nucleotides are TGTGCCAGCAGCTTGGGGCCAGGGAACCGGCAAGAGACCCAGTACTTC. It specifies CASSLGPGNRQETQYF.

The genes are TRBV25-1 and TRBJ2-2; D gene unclear. Germline V gene lookup returns CDR1 MGHDK and CDR2 SYGVNS. The CDR3 contains 11 residues. V was pared by 6 bases and J by 5 bases, with 4 bases between. The CDR3 loop reads CASRKTGELFF. Here the CDR3 DNA reads TGTGCCAGCAGGAAGACCGGGGAGCTGTTTTTT.

The chain recombines TRBV10-3 with TRBJ1-2, with 9 bases matching TRBD1. The CDR3 extends over 15 amino acids. Germline V lookup: CDR1 ENHRY, CDR2 SYGVKD. V shed 2 bases, J shed 3 bases, and the junction held 4 bases outside the gene matches. This CDR3 is CAISEGQGNDYGYTF. Here the CDR3 DNA reads TGTGCCATCAGTGAGGGACAGGGGAATGACTATGGCTACACCTTC.

This clone came up a few times. The chain recombines TRBV18 with TRBJ1-2; 7 nucleotides align to TRBD1. Germline-derived CDR1 and CDR2 are KGHSH and LQKENI. V trimming: 3 bases; J trimming: 7 bases; junction bases outside the gene matches: 2. This CDR3 comprises 12 residues. The CDR3: CASSPDRVGYTF. Written as DNA, the CDR3 is TGTGCCAGCTCACCCGACAGGGTTGGCTACACCTTC.

This clone was observed a handful of times. This sequence joins TRBV25-1 and TRBJ1-6; no clear D gene. CDR1 MGHDK and CDR2 SYGVNS come from the germline V gene. This CDR3 has 13 amino acids. With 6 bases removed from V and 7 bases from J, the gap between germline ends came to 10 bases. The CDR3 is CASRGLLNSPLHF. CDR3 sequence (DNA): TGTGCCAGCAGGGGTCTCCTGAATTCACCCCTCCACTTT. The full variable domain, with the rest looked up from reference TRBV25-1 and TRBJ1-6, is EADIYQTPRYLVIGTGKKITLECSQTMGHDKMYWYQQDPGMELHLIHYSYGVNSTEKGDLSSESTVSRIRTEHFPLTLESARPSHTSQYLCASRGLLNSPLHFGNGTRLTVT.

The chain couples TRBV10-2 to TRBJ2-3; 12 bases fit TRBD2. Germline lookup yields CDR1 WSHSY and CDR2 SAAADI. The CDR3 runs 17 residues. With V trimmed by 4 bases and J by 2 bases, 7 bases remained unmatched. In DNA form, the CDR3 reads TGCGCCAGCAGTGTTTTCGCTAGCGGGAGGGCCACAGATACGCAGTATTTT. Protein: CASSVFASGRATDTQYF.